This T cell receptor beta chain was retrieved from a study of blood T cells in healthy people across ages. Germline loops: CDR1 SGHTA, CDR2 FQGNSA. This CDR3 is built from 13 residues. Sample-barcoded 5' priming and a J-beta primer mix drove a second PCR of roughly 6 to 12 cycles. Every sample gave at least 2.5 million paired-end reads containing CDR3. TCRdb passed the 5' RACE reads through MiXCR, listing each CDR3 protein once. The top ten clones hold 7.9% of a sample with around 1,500,000 distinct CDR3 sequences, 40% to 50% of them seen once. General observations from the study: Estimates drawn from one million T cells were deemed to understate diversity. Age showed a roughly linear inverse relationship with TCR beta diversity per million T cells.

On this clonotype: Its antigen is not known.

The sequence was obtained from a woman younger than 30 in good health. Material: blood. V and J are TRBV7-2 and TRBJ2-5; unclear D gene. The tail of the sequence fits TRBJ2-7 better, so the J call may be wrong. The CDR3, as DNA: TGTGCCAGCAGCCGCGAAATCGCTAGCGAGCAGTACTTC. It is translated as CASSREIASEQYF.